This T cell receptor beta chain appears in the sequencing data of a study of cytomegalovirus exposure and HLA in healthy donors. The table lists this clone with a few counts. Trimming pared 4 bases from V and 4 bases from J, leaving 8 bases between. The CDR3 is made up of 12 amino acids. Germline loops: CDR1 MNHNS, CDR2 SASEGT. PCR primers comprised 60 Vbeta and 13 Jbeta primers. Study processing details: In a later analysis, around 12 million of 75 million to 85 million unique beta chains occurred in at least two donors. Clones were sequenced by immunoSEQ multiplex PCR, and TCRdb holds only the in-frame ones, with some missing. The DNA gave D and trimming, while V, J and clone size come from that table. This table has fewer than 250,000 clones, 60% to 80% appearing once.

This TCR was sampled from a male donor in good health and CMV-seronegative. The chain combines TRBV6-1 with TRBJ2-7; D gene unclear. The sequenced sample consisted of PBMCs. The DNA for the CDR3 is TGTGCCAGCAGTGTCCACAGTTACGAGCAGTACTTC. Protein: CASSVHSYEQYF.